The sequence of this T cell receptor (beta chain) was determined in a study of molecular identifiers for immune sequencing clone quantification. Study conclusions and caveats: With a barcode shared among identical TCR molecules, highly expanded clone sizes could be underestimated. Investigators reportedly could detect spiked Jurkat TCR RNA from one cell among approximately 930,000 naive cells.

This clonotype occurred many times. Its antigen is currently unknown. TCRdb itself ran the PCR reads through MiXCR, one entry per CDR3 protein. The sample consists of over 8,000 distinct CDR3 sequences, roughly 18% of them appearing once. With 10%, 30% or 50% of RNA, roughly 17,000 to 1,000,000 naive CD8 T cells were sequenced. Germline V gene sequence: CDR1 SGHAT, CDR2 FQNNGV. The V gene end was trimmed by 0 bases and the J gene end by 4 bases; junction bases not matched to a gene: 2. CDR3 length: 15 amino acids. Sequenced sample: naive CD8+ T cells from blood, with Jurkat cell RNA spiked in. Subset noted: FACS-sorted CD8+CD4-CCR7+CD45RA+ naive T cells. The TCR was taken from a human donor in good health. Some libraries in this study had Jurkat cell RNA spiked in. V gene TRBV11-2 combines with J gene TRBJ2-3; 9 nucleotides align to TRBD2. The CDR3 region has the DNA TGTGCCAGCAGCTTAGACGGGACTAGCTCAGATACGCAGTATTTT. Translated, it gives CASSLDGTSSDTQYF.